Each of the 21 T cell receptor beta chains below was sequenced from the same sample in a study of CD8+CD57+ T cells in acquired aplastic anemia. Genomic DNA templated the TCR beta VDJ and CDR3 profiling. Each CDR3 protein is one row after TCRdb ran MiXCR on the reads. The sample contains 400,000 to 500,000 distinct CDR3 sequences, roughly 64% of which appear only once. Material for sequencing was sorted CD4+, CD8+, or CD8+CD57+ T cells (not recorded which) from PBMCs. The receptors originated from a human donor in good health, serving as a control.

This clonotype was counted ten times or more. The chain uses TRBV6-2 or TRBV6-3 and TRBJ2-5; TRBD1 matches 9 bases. CDR1 is MNHEY and CDR2 is SVGEGT in the germline V gene. V lost 5 bases, J lost 5 bases, and 6 bases stayed unmatched. CDR3 length: 14 amino acids. The CDR3 protein is CASSGTGTRETQYF. The CDR3 region has the DNA TGTGCCAGCAGTGGGACAGGGACGAGGGAGACCCAGTACTTC.

The chain combines TRBV25-1 with TRBJ2-1; TRBD1 agrees at 11 bases. The CDR3 covers 18 residues. In germline, CDR1 is MGHDK, CDR2 SYGVNS. V was clipped by 6 bases and J by 0 bases; unmatched bases: 10. CDR3 in amino acids: CASSLAVGTGGSYNEQFF. The CDR3 nucleotides read TGTGCCAGCAGCTTAGCTGTCGGGACAGGGGGCTCCTACAATGAGCAGTTCTTC.

J is TRBJ2-5 and V is TRBV5-4, with 10 bases that match TRBD2. The CDR3 covers 16 residues. The germline gives CDR1 SGHNT, CDR2 YYREEE (reference sequence). V lost 0 bases, J lost 2 bases, and 4 bases stayed unmatched. Written as DNA, the CDR3 is TGTGCCAGCAGCTTGGGCAGCGGGAGGGCACAAGAGACCCAGTACTTC. As protein: CASSLGSGRAQETQYF.

This clonotype was detected ten times or more. The chain combines TRBV12-3 or TRBV12-4 with TRBJ1-1, with a tentative D call TRBD1 (6 bases). V lost 4 bases, J lost 0 bases, and 12 bases lay in between. The CDR3 length is 15 residues. CDR3 DNA sequence: TGTGCCAGCAGTTCCGAAGGGACAATGAACACTGAAGCTTTCTTT. It translates to CASSSEGTMNTEAFF.

This clonotype was recorded only once. At one end, the junction sequence differs from germline, possibly due to a read error. In DNA, the CDR3 is TGTGCCAGCAGCCTGGAAAATAGGCGATATTGCTGCACGTTC. It yields the protein CASSLENRRYCCTF. The rearrangement uses TRBV7-9 and TRBJ1-2; D gene unclear. CDR3 length equals 14 residues. Germline CDR1 and CDR2: SEHNR and FQNEAQ (reference sequence).

This clonotype has only one observation. The chain recombines TRBV2 with TRBJ1-6; the match to TRBD1 covers 7 bases. This CDR3 contains 14 residues. CDR1 is SNHLY, CDR2 FYNNEI, per germline. V was clipped by 7 bases and J by 6 bases; unmatched bases: 6. The CDR3 region is CASTGGVFNSPLHF. CDR3 DNA sequence: TGTGCCAGCACAGGGGGGGTCTTTAATTCACCCCTCCACTTT.

Concerning this clonotype itself: An end of the junction differs from the germline gene, which may be a read error. The chain combines TRBV5-5 with TRBJ2-1, with 7 bases that match TRBD2. The CDR3 has 16 amino acids. Germline assignment: CDR1 SGHKS and CDR2 YYEKEE (reference sequence). The CDR3 sequence is CASGLAVTGGTNEQFF. The CDR3 DNA sequence: TGTGCCAGCGGCTTGGCGGTTACGGGGGGTACCAATGAGCAGTTCTTC.

V usage is TRBV19 and J usage is TRBJ1-1, with TRBD1 matching over 7 bases. CDR3 length: 13 residues. The junction had 5 bases not matched to a gene; V was cut back by 5 bases and J by 5 bases. Germline V CDR1 and CDR2: LNHDA, SQIVND (reference sequence). The CDR3 coding sequence is TGTGCCAGTAGTTCCGGGGACAGAACTGAAGCTTTCTTT. Translating gives CASSSGDRTEAFF.

V and J are TRBV29-1 and TRBJ2-1, with no clear D. The CDR3 spans 11 residues. Germline V gives CDR1 SQVTM, CDR2 ANQGSEA. The V gene lost 7 bases and the J gene lost 6 bases, with 10 bases spanning the gap. CDR3: CSGGIGNEQFF. The CDR3 DNA reads TGCAGCGGTGGGATCGGCAATGAGCAGTTCTTC.

The gene calls are TRBV7-3 and TRBJ2-3; either TRBD1 or TRBD2 may fit D (5 bases each). V was clipped by 1 base and J by 12 bases, with 23 bases between them. The length of the CDR3 is 16 residues. The germline V gene has CDR1 SGHTA and CDR2 FQGTGA. As DNA, the CDR3 is TGTGCCAGCAGCTTAAGGGGACGGGGCGAGACACAGTACCAGTATTTT. Protein product: CASSLRGRGETQYQYF. Together with reference TRBV7-3 and TRBJ2-3, the CDR3 gives the full variable domain: GAGVSQTPSNKVTEKGKYVELRCDPISGHTALYWYRQSLGQGPEFLIYFQGTGAADDSGLPNDRFFAVRPEGSVSTLKIQRTERGDSAVYLCASSLRGRGETQYQYFGPGTRLTVL.

As to this clonotype: Since no conserved phenylalanine or tryptophan closes the CDR3, a read error is the likely cause. Because the CDR3's place on the DNA is in doubt, the DNA is left out and the CDR3 is given as listed by TCRdb. The V and J genes are TRBV9 and TRBJ1-3. The CDR3 length is 13 residues, termini included. Germline CDR1 SGDLS, CDR2 YYNGEE. The CDR3 region is CATRRRETYNLSL.

This clonotype was found many times. The chain combines TRBV29-1 with TRBJ2-1; D assignment may be TRBD1 or TRBD2 (5 bases each). The CDR3 contains 16 residues. Trimming shortened V by 4 bases and J by 6 bases, and 22 bases separated the two germline ends. Germline V gene sequence: CDR1 SQVTM, CDR2 ANQGSEA. The CDR3 sequence: CSVGGFRGEKGNEQFF. DNA for the CDR3: TGCAGCGTTGGGGGGTTTAGAGGGGAAAAAGGCAATGAGCAGTTCTTC.

Note on this clonotype: A much larger clone differs from this one at a single base, so this may be a read error. The chain carries TRBV12-3 or TRBV12-4 and TRBJ2-7, with D maybe TRBD1 (5 bases). The V and J ends lost 3 bases and 0 bases respectively, with 15 bases between them. This CDR3 has 16 residues. The CDR3 DNA is TGTGCCAGCAGTTTTACAGGTTTCCCGAGCTCCTACGAGCAGTACTTC. This translates into CASSFTGFPSSYEQYF.

This clonotype appeared a single time. Germline and junction disagree at one end, which may indicate a read error. The gene calls are TRBV5-1 and TRBJ2-2; TRBD1 aligns across 8 bases. This CDR3 has 15 residues. Germline CDR1 SGHRS, CDR2 YFSETQ. CDR3 amino acids: CAGSRGQGYTGELFF. Written as DNA, the CDR3 is TGCGCCGGCAGCCGCGGACAGGGCTACACCGGGGAGCTGTTTTTT.

On this clonotype itself: This is likely a read error, given that the CDR3 carries no conserved phenylalanine or tryptophan at its end. Because the CDR3's place on the DNA is in doubt, the DNA is left out and the CDR3 is given as listed by TCRdb. The chain uses TRBV7-2 and TRBJ2-7; TRBD1, the table's D call, was not compared with the DNA. Both ends counted, the CDR3 spans 13 residues. Germline loops: CDR1 SGHTA, CDR2 FQGNSA. CDR3 protein: CASSPTRTGYTDT.

The J gene is TRBJ1-1, the V gene TRBV10-3, with 7 bases fitting TRBD1. The CDR3 loop spans 13 amino acids. The V gene's germline CDR1 is ENHRY and CDR2 SYGVKD. With V trimmed by 9 bases and J by 4 bases, 8 bases remained unmatched. CDR3 bases: TGTGCCATTACGACAGGGCCTAGCACTGAAGCTTTCTTT. Translation: CAITTGPSTEAFF.

In regard to this clonotype: The germline gene is not matched at one end of the junction; a read error may be the cause. V is TRBV7-9 and J is TRBJ2-7, with D uncertain. The CDR3 consists of 14 residues. Germline V gene lookup returns CDR1 SEHNR and CDR2 FQNEAQ (reference sequence). As DNA, the CDR3 is TGTGCCAGCAGCTTCCCTGGGCAAATTTACGAGGAGTACTTC. It specifies CASSFPGQIYEEYF.

The genes are TRBV7-2 and TRBJ2-7; D possibly corresponds to TRBD1 (6 bases). The V end lost 0 bases, the J end lost 13 bases, and 22 bases lay between the germline ends. The CDR3 consists of 15 residues. Germline values: CDR1 SGHTA, CDR2 FQGNSA. CDR3 DNA sequence: TGTGCCAGCAGCTTAGCGCCGGGACAAGGTACCTCAGTATACTTC. Its translation: CASSLAPGQGTSVYF.

This chain uses TRBV20-1 with TRBJ1-1, with unresolved D. This CDR3 comprises 14 residues. Germline V lookup: CDR1 DFQATT, CDR2 SNEGSKA (reference sequence). As DNA, the CDR3 is TGCAGCGTCACAGACCCCACGGTCAACACTGAAGCTTTCTTT. Translating it yields CSVTDPTVNTEAFF.

This clonotype was found many times. V usage is TRBV7-2 and J usage is TRBJ1-1; D is ambiguous. Trimming removed 4 bases at V and 3 bases at J, with 12 bases between. The CDR3 is made up of 14 amino acids. CDR1 and CDR2 (germline): SGHTA, FQGNSA. This chain's CDR3 is CASSSLRSDTEAFF. The CDR3 region has the DNA TGTGCCAGCAGCTCACTAAGAAGTGACACTGAAGCTTTCTTT.

The genes are TRBV9 and TRBJ2-1; D is uncertain. Trimming shortened V by 9 bases and J by 11 bases, and 24 bases separated the two germline ends. The CDR3 totals 14 residues. CDR1 SGDLS and CDR2 YYNGEE come from the germline V gene. In DNA form, the CDR3 reads TGTGCCATAGGTGTTGTTGGCAATCAGCCTCAGCAGTTCTTC. It specifies CAIGVVGNQPQQFF.